Each of the 14 T cell receptor beta chains below was sequenced from the same sample in a study of PD-1 blockade in mismatch repair-deficient tumors. Generated by immunoSEQ multiplex PCR, the TCRdb table keeps only in-frame clones and is missing some. Of approximately 100,000 clones in the sample, 82% were seen once. Source: peripheral blood, taken 35 to 37 weeks after starting pembrolizumab. The receptors derive from an adult with mismatch repair-deficient cancer.

The chain carries TRBV2 and TRBJ2-3, with D possibly being TRBD2 (5 bases). Germline loops: CDR1 SNHLY, CDR2 FYNNEI. There are 14 residues in the CDR3. V was pared by 7 bases and J by 3 bases, with 14 bases between. CDR3 bases: TGTGCCAGCACCGGGCAACTAGGGACAGATACGCAGTATTTT. Amino acids: CASTGQLGTDTQYF.

The chain joins TRBV28 to TRBJ2-4; the D gene is possibly TRBD1 (5 bases). This CDR3 region has 17 residues. V was clipped by 5 bases and J by 0 bases, with 17 bases between them. Germline CDR1 is MDHEN and CDR2 is SYDVKM. The CDR3 DNA is TGTGCCAGCAGTCCCCTTACGGACATACTAGCCAAAAACATTCAGTACTTC. Protein: CASSPLTDILAKNIQYF. Full variable domain (missing parts from reference TRBV28 and TRBJ2-4): DVKVTQSSRYLVKRTGEKVFLECVQDMDHENMFWYRQDPGLGLRLIYFSYDVKMKEKGDIPEGYSVSREKKERFSLILESASTNQTSMYLCASSPLTDILAKNIQYFGAGTRLSVL.

The V and J genes are TRBV27 and TRBJ2-1; 12 bases match TRBD2. The CDR3 totals 14 residues. Germline CDR1 and CDR2: MNHEY and SMNVEV (reference sequence). Unmatched junction bases numbered 10, after V lost 4 bases and J lost 15 bases. The CDR3, as DNA: TGTGCCAGCAGTTCCTCCGGACTAGCGGGAATTGCGTTCTTC. Its protein product is CASSSSGLAGIAFF.

V is TRBV7-3 and J is TRBJ1-5; D is ambiguous. Germline loops: CDR1 SGHTA, CDR2 FQGTGA. The CDR3 has 14 residues. The ends were cut back, 1 base at V and 7 bases at J, with 11 bases in the middle. CDR3 in amino acids: CASSLRGSGQPQHF. The CDR3 DNA follows: TGTGCCAGCAGCTTAAGAGGGTCCGGGCAGCCCCAGCATTTT. The whole variable domain, filled in from reference TRBV7-3 and TRBJ1-5, reads GAGVSQTPSNKVTEKGKYVELRCDPISGHTALYWYRQSLGQGPEFLIYFQGTGAADDSGLPNDRFFAVRPEGSVSTLKIQRTERGDSAVYLCASSLRGSGQPQHFGDGTRLSIL.

The chain couples TRBV27 to TRBJ2-2; 8 bases match TRBD2. Germline V gene data show CDR1 as MNHEY and CDR2 as SMNVEV (reference sequence). The CDR3 consists of 17 residues. The V segment lost 6 bases and the J segment 5 bases; nucleotides outside the gene matches: 14. CDR3 in amino acids: CASSKAGALGGTGELFF. Here the CDR3 DNA reads TGTGCCAGCAGCAAAGCGGGAGCCTTAGGGGGGACCGGGGAGCTGTTTTTT.

The rearrangement uses TRBV19 and TRBJ2-5, with D unresolved. V was cut by 6 bases and J by 5 bases, with 13 bases left in between. CDR1 and CDR2 from the germline V gene are LNHDA and SQIVND (reference sequence). This CDR3 spans 13 amino acids. CDR3 sequence reads: CASSARVRETQYF. In DNA form, the CDR3 reads TGTGCCAGTAGCGCAAGGGTTCGGGAGACCCAGTACTTC. The full variable domain, completed using reference TRBV19 and TRBJ2-5, is DGGITQSPKYLFRKEGQNVTLSCEQNLNHDAMYWYRQDPGQGLRLIYYSQIVNDFQKGDIAEGYSVSREKKESFPLTVTSAQKNPTAFYLCASSARVRETQYFGPGTRLLVL.

The chain is built from TRBV7-2 and TRBJ1-2; 7 bases map to TRBD1. Germline V gene lookup returns CDR1 SGHTA and CDR2 FQGNSA. CDR3 length: 15 amino acids. V was pared by 3 bases and J by 0 bases, with 4 bases of the junction left unmatched. CDR3 sequence (DNA): TGTGCCAGCAGCTTTGACAGGGAGACTAACTATGGCTACACCTTC. Translation: CASSFDRETNYGYTF.

The V and J genes are TRBV18 and TRBJ2-7; no reliable D call. The length of the CDR3 is 13 residues. Germline CDR1 KGHSH, CDR2 LQKENI. The V end was cut by 2 bases, the J end by 2 bases, with 7 bases between. DNA for the CDR3: TGTGCCAGCTCACCAACACATGCCTACGAGCAGTACTTC. This gives the protein CASSPTHAYEQYF.

V is TRBV30 and J is TRBJ2-3; D not resolved. V was pared by 5 bases and J by 0 bases, with 12 bases between. This CDR3 has 14 amino acids. Looked up from germline, CDR1 is GTSNPN and CDR2 is SVGIG (reference sequence). The CDR3 is CAWGGVGSTDTQYF. DNA for the CDR3: TGTGCCTGGGGTGGAGTAGGAAGCACAGATACGCAGTATTTT.

V and J are TRBV29-1 and TRBJ2-1; no clear D. Between the trimmed V and J ends, which lost 0 bases and 0 bases, there was a span of 12 bases. Germline V gives CDR1 SQVTM, CDR2 ANQGSEA. CDR3 length: 16 residues. The CDR3 here is CSVEDPRRRSYNEQFF. For the CDR3, the DNA is TGCAGCGTTGAAGATCCTCGACGGCGCTCCTACAATGAGCAGTTCTTC.

In this sample, this clone turned up once. CDR3 nucleotides: TGTGCCAGTAGCCCGGAACTTGCCGGTTCCAATGAGCAGTTCTTC. It codes for CASSPELAGSNEQFF. The chain recombines TRBV19 with TRBJ2-1; no clear D gene. CDR3 size: 15 residues. The V end was cut by 6 bases, the J end by 6 bases, with 18 bases between. CDR1 and CDR2 from the germline V gene are LNHDA and SQIVND (reference sequence).

This chain connects TRBV9 to TRBJ1-2; TRBD1 aligns across 7 bases. CDR3 length: 17 residues. The V gene's germline CDR1 is SGDLS and CDR2 YYNGEE. Losses at the gene ends were 6 bases for V and 0 bases for J; bases not matched to a gene: 14. CDR3 bases: TGTGCCAGCAACGAAATGAGGGGGCCTAGCACTAACTATGGCTACACCTTC. Translating gives CASNEMRGPSTNYGYTF. Supplemented by reference TRBV9 and TRBJ1-2, the full variable domain reads DSGVTQTPKHLITATGQRVTLRCSPRSGDLSVYWYQQSLDQGLQFLIQYYNGEERAKGNILERFSAQQFPDLHSELNLSSLELGDSALYFCASNEMRGPSTNYGYTFGSGTRLTVV.

The V and J genes are TRBV6-5 and TRBJ2-7, with TRBD1 as a possible D gene (6 bases). Germline CDR1 and CDR2: MNHEY and SVGAGI. The ends were cut back, 2 bases at V and 3 bases at J, with 14 bases in the middle. The CDR3 runs to 15 residues. The CDR3 coding sequence is TGTGCCAGCAGTTACGACGGGTCAGGGGTCTACGAGCAGTACTTC. It yields the protein CASSYDGSGVYEQYF.

This chain joins TRBV6-5 and TRBJ2-7, with D maybe TRBD1 (5 bases). The CDR3 runs to 14 residues. V was pared by 2 bases and J by 2 bases, with 10 bases between. Germline V gene sequence: CDR1 MNHEY, CDR2 SVGAGI. CDR3 amino acids: CASSYKGKAYEQYF. In DNA, the CDR3 is TGTGCCAGCAGTTACAAGGGGAAAGCCTACGAGCAGTACTTC.